The present T cell receptor (beta chain) was sequenced within a study of T cell responses to AZD1222 COVID-19 vaccine. The CDR3 loop spans 13 amino acids. Per germline, CDR1 DFQATT and CDR2 SNEGSKA (reference sequence). V gave up 3 bases and J gave up 10 bases, with 15 bases separating them. A word on this clone: Antigen specificity is unknown.

Repertoires were generated with immunoSEQ multiplex PCR, while TCRdb's copy carries only in-frame clones and drops some. The profile covers more than 250,000 clones, with more than 85% appearing a single time and 0.5% to 0.7% taken by the ten largest. Study conclusions and caveats: It should be noted that donors were predominantly white British and more often female, and clonal diversity was possibly underestimated. In the spike-specific TCR repertoire, nearly half reportedly target unmutated variant regions. Spike regions recognized by vaccine-associated CD4 TCRs spanned the protein, led by 160-218 and 743-854. Increased Spike-specific TCR breadth and depth were observed after two AZD1222 doses.

The receptor was isolated from an adult in good health. Sequenced material: peripheral blood, taken on day 0 of AZD1222 vaccination. V usage is TRBV20-1 and J usage is TRBJ1-4, with D unclear. The CDR3 coding sequence is TGCAGTGCTAGTTCGGGCCCGAAGGTAAAACTGTTTTTT. It yields the protein CSASSGPKVKLFF.